This TCR beta chain originates from a study of response to subunit inactivated influenza vaccine. Whole-study findings and limits: There was a suggestion from the authors that each seasonal influenza vaccination recruits few new T cells.

Each CDR3 protein is one row after TCRdb ran MiXCR on the RT-PCR reads. The sample records 200,000 to 300,000 distinct CDR3 sequences, 9% to 15% being singletons. This clonotype has a count of ten or more. Antigen unknown. CDR3 length: 14 residues. The V gene's germline CDR1 is SGHTA and CDR2 FQGNSA. V lost 6 bases, J lost 5 bases, and 15 bases lay in between. The chain couples TRBV7-2 to TRBJ2-3; D is perhaps TRBD1 or TRBD2 (6 bases each). The sequence was obtained from a middle-aged man who received an inactivated influenza vaccine. This material consisted of non-naive T cells sorted from PBMCs, taken roughly 15 days before vaccination. DNA for the CDR3: TGTGCCAGCAGACGAGGGGGGCTGGGAGATACGCAGTATTTT. It is translated as CASRRGGLGDTQYF.